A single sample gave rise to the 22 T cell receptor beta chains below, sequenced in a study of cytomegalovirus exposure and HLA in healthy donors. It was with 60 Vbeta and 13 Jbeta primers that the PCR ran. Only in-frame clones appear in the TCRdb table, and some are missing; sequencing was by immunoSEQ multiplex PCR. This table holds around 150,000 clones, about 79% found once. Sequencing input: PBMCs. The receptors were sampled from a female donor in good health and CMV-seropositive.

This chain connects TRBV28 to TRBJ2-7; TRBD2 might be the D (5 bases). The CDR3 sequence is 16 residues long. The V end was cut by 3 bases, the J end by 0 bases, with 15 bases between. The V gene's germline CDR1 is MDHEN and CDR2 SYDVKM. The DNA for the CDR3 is TGTGCCAGCAGTTTTGGGCGAGGGCGCCTCTCCTACGAGCAGTACTTC. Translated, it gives CASSFGRGRLSYEQYF.

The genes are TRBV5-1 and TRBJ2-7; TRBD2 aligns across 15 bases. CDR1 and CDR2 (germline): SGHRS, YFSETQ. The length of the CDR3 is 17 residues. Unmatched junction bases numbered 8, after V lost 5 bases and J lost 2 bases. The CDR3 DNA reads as TGCGCCAGCAGTAAGGGACTAGCGGGGGGCCAAACCTACGAGCAGTACTTC. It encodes CASSKGLAGGQTYEQYF.

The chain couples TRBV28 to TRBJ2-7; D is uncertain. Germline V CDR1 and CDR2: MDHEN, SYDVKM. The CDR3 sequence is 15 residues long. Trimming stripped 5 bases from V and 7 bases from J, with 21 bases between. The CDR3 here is CASSPAPPNFGEQYF. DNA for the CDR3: TGTGCCAGCAGTCCCGCCCCTCCAAACTTCGGGGAGCAGTACTTC.

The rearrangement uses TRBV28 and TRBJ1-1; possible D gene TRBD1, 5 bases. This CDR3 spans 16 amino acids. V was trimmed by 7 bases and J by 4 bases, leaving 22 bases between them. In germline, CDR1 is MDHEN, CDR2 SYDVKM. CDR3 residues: CASTAGWGFRSTEAFF. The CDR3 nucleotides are TGTGCCAGCACCGCGGGGTGGGGCTTTCGGAGCACTGAAGCTTTCTTT.

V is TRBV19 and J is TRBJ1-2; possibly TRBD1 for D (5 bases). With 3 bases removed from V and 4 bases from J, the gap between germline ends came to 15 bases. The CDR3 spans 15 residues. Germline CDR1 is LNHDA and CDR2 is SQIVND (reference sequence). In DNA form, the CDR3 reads TGTGCCAGTAGTATTCTTTTACAGGCCCGCTATGGCTACACCTTC. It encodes CASSILLQARYGYTF.

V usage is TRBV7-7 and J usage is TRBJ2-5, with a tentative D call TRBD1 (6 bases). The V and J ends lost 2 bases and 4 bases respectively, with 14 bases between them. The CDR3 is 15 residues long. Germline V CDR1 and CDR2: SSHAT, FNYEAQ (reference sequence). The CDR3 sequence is CASSLMAGTPETQYF. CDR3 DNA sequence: TGTGCCAGCAGCTTAATGGCCGGGACACCAGAGACCCAGTACTTC.

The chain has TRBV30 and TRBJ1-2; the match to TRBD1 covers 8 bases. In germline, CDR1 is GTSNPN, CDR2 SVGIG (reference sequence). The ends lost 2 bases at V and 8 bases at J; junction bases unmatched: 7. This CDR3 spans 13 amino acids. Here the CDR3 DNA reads TGTGCCTGGAGTCGGAACAGGGGGGAAGGCTACACCTTC. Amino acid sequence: CAWSRNRGEGYTF.

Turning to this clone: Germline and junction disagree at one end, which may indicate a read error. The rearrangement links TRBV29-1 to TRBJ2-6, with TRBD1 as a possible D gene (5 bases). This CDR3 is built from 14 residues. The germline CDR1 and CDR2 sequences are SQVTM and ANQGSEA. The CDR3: CSAVDHSGANVLPF. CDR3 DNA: TGCAGCGCTGTCGACCACTCTGGGGCCAACGTCCTGCCTTTC.

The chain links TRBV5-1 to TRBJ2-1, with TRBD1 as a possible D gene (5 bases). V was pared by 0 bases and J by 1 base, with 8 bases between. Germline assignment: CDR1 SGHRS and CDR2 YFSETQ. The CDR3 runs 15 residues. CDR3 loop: CASSLAQGSYNEQFF. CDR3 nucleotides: TGCGCCAGCAGCTTGGCGCAGGGTTCCTACAATGAGCAGTTCTTC.

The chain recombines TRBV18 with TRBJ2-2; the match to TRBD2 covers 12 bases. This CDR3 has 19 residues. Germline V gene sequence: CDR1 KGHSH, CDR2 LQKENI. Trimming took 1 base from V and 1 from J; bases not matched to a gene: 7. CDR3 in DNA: TGTGCCAGCTCACCACGGCTAGCGGGAGGGCCAAAGAACACCGGGGAGCTGTTTTTT. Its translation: CASSPRLAGGPKNTGELFF.

In nucleotides, the CDR3 is TGTGCCAGCAGCTTGTCTCTAGCGGGATCCGGGGAGCAGTACTTC. Protein product: CASSLSLAGSGEQYF. The chain uses TRBV5-5 and TRBJ2-7; 9 bases match TRBD2. This CDR3 has 15 residues. Germline CDR1 and CDR2: SGHKS and YYEKEE (reference sequence). V lost 1 base to trimming and J lost 7 bases; unmatched junction nucleotides: 9.

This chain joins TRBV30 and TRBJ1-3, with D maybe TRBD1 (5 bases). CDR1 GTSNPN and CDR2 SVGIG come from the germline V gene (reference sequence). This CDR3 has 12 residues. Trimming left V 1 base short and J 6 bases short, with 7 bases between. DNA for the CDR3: TGTGCCTGGAGTGGGGGGGAAAACACCATATATTTT. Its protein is CAWSGGENTIYF.

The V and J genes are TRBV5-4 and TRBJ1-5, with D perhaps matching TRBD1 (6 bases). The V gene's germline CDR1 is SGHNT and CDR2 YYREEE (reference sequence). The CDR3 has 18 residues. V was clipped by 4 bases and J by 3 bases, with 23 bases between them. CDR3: CASSPPVRGSGSNQPQHF. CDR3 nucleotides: TGTGCCAGCAGCCCCCCGGTCAGGGGATCGGGATCCAATCAGCCCCAGCATTTT.

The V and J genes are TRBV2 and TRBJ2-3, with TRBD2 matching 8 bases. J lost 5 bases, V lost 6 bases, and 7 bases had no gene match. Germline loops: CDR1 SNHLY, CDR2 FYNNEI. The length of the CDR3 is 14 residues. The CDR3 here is CASRGVAGQDTQYF. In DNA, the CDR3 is TGTGCCAGCAGGGGTGTAGCGGGACAAGATACGCAGTATTTT.

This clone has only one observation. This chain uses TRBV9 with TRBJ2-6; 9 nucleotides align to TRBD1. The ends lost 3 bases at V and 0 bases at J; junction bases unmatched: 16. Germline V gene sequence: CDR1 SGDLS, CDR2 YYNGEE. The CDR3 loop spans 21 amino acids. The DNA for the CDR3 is TGTGCCAGCAGCGCCCCAGGGGGAGGGACAGGGCCTAGCTCTGGGGCCAACGTCCTGACTTTC. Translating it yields CASSAPGGGTGPSSGANVLTF.

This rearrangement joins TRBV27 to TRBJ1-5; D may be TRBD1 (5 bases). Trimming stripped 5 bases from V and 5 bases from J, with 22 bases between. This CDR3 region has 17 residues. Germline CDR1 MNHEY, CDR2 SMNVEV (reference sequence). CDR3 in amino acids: CASSHRLGASSDQPQHF. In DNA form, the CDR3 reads TGTGCCAGCAGTCACAGGCTCGGAGCTTCCTCGGATCAGCCCCAGCATTTT.

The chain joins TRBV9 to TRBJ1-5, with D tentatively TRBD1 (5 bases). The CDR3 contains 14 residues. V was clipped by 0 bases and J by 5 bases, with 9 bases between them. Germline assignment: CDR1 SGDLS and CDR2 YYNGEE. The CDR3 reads CASSVDGGYQPQHF. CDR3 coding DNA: TGTGCCAGCAGCGTAGACGGGGGGTATCAGCCCCAGCATTTT.

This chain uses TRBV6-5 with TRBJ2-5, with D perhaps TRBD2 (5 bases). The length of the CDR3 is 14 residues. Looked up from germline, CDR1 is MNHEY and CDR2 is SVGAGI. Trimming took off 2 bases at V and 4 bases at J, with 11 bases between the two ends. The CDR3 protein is CASSYDYRGETQYF. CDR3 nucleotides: TGTGCCAGCAGTTACGACTACAGAGGAGAGACCCAGTACTTC.

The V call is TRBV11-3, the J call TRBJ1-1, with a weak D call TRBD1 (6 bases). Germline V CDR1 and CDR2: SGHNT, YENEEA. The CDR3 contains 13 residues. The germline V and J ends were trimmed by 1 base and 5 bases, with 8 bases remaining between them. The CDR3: CASSLVQGTEAFF. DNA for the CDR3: TGTGCCAGCAGCTTAGTACAGGGAACTGAAGCTTTCTTT. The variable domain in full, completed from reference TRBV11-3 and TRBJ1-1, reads EAGVVQSPRYKIIEKKQPVAFWCNPISGHNTLYWYLQNLGQGPELLIRYENEEAVDDSQLPKDRFSAERLKGVDSTLKIQPAELGDSAVYLCASSLVQGTEAFFGQGTRLTVV.

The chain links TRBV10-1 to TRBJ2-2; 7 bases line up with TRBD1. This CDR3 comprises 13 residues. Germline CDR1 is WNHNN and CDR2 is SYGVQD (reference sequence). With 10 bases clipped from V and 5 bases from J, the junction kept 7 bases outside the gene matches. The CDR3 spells CANETGCTGELFF. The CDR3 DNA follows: TGCGCCAACGAGACAGGGTGTACCGGGGAGCTGTTTTTT.

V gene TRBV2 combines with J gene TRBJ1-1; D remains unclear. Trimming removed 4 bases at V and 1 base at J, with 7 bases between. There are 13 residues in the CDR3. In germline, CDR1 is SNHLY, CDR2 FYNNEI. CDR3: CASSAESNTEAFF. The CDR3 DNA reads TGTGCCAGCAGTGCGGAGTCGAACACTGAAGCTTTCTTT. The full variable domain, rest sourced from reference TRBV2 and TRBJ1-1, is EPEVTQTPSHQVTQMGQEVILRCVPISNHLYFYWYRQILGQKVEFLVSFYNNEISEKSEIFDDQFSVERPDGSNFTLKIRSTKLEDSAMYFCASSAESNTEAFFGQGTRLTVV.

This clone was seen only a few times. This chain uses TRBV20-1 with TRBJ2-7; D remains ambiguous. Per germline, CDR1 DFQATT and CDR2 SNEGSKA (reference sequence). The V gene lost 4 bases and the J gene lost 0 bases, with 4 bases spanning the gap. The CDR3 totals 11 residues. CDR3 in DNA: TGCAGTGCTACCGGCTCCTACGAGCAGTACTTC. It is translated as CSATGSYEQYF.